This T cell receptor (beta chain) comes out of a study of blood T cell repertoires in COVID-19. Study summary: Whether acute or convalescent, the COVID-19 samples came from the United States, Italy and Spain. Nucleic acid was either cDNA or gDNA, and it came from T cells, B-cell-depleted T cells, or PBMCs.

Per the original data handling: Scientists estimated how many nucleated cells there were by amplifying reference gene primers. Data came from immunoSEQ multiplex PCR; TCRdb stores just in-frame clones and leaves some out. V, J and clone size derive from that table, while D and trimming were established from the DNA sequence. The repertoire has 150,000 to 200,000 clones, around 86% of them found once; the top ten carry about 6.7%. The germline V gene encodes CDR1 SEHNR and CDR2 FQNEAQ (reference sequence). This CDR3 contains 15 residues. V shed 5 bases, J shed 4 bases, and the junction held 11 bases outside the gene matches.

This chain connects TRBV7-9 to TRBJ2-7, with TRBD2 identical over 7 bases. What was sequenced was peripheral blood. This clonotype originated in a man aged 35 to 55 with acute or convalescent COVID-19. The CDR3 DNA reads TGTGCCAGCAGCCCGCTCCCGGGGGGACGGTACGAGCAGTACTTC. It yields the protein CASSPLPGGRYEQYF.